The 32 T cell receptor beta chains below all came from one sample that was sequenced in a study of T-cell memory formation after mild COVID-19. TCRdb used MiXCR to reprocess the 5' RACE reads, holding one entry per CDR3 protein. The table includes approximately 300,000 distinct CDR3 sequences, around 15% detected once. Material for sequencing was PBMCs or a T cell subset sorted from them (not recorded which). These receptors were obtained from a man between 18 and 35 years old who had mild COVID-19 (a few samples of this study predate the infection). Cell type and time point are not known.

The chain has TRBV4-1 and TRBJ1-2; D remains ambiguous. With 0 bases removed from V and 8 bases from J, the gap between germline ends came to 10 bases. This CDR3 is 13 amino acids long. The germline V gene has CDR1 MGHRA and CDR2 YSYEKL. The CDR3 DNA reads as TGCGCCAGCAGCCAAGAAGGGAGAGGGGGCTACACCTTC. It is translated as CASSQEGRGGYTF.

This clonotype showed up just a few times. V is TRBV12-3 or TRBV12-4 and J is TRBJ1-1; no reliable D call. The V end was cut by 2 bases, the J end by 0 bases, with 7 bases between. The CDR3 is 14 residues long. CDR3 residues: CASSLRVLNTEAFF. CDR3 bases: TGTGCCAGCAGTTTAAGGGTTTTGAACACTGAAGCTTTCTTT.

This clonotype was seen a few times. The V call is TRBV29-1, the J call TRBJ1-5, with D possibly TRBD1 on 6 matching bases. V lost 1 base to trimming and J lost 6 bases, with 19 bases between them. The CDR3 sequence is 16 residues long. Looked up from germline, CDR1 is SQVTM and CDR2 is ANQGSEA. CDR3 amino acids: CSVEGGTGRGSQPQHF. CDR3 sequence (DNA): TGCAGCGTTGAAGGTGGGACCGGCAGGGGCAGTCAGCCCCAGCATTTT.

This chain links TRBV7-8 with TRBJ2-3; 7 bases fit TRBD2. J gave up 2 bases and V 5 bases, and 13 bases lay outside the gene matches. This CDR3 has 17 amino acids. Per the germline V gene, CDR1 is SGHVS and CDR2 is FQNEAQ. In nucleotides, the CDR3 is TGTGCCAGCAGCCTCCACCCGGCGGGAGTTGCCACAGATACGCAGTATTTT. The encoded protein is CASSLHPAGVATDTQYF.

This chain connects TRBV12-3 or TRBV12-4 to TRBJ1-6, with 9 bases identical to TRBD1. The CDR3 extends over 16 amino acids. After removal of 5 bases from V and 1 base from J, the junction contained 3 bases not matched to a gene. The CDR3 spells CASSTQGASYNSPLHF. CDR3 sequence (DNA): TGTGCCAGCAGTACACAGGGGGCGTCCTATAATTCACCCCTCCACTTT.

The CDR3 loop reads CATSDSLAGAGTDTQYF. CDR3 DNA: TGTGCCACCAGTGATTCCTTAGCGGGGGCAGGCACAGATACGCAGTATTTT. The chain employs TRBV24-1 and TRBJ2-3; 9 bases align to TRBD2. Losses at the gene ends were 2 bases for V and 1 base for J; bases not matched to a gene: 6. Per the germline V gene, CDR1 is KGHDR and CDR2 is SFDVKD. This CDR3 comprises 17 residues.

This clonotype has a handful of counts. The genes are TRBV6-5 and TRBJ2-3, with TRBD2 identical over 11 bases. The V and J ends lost 6 bases and 1 base, in that order; junction bases with no gene match: 3. Germline V gene lookup returns CDR1 MNHEY and CDR2 SVGAGI. CDR3 length equals 15 residues. The CDR3: CASSRTSGRTDTQYF. The CDR3 nucleotides are TGTGCCAGCAGCCGGACTAGCGGGCGCACAGATACGCAGTATTTT.

This clonotype turned up a few times. The CDR3 spells CASSLGYDTQYF. In DNA form, the CDR3 reads TGTGCCAGCAGTCTAGGGTATGATACGCAGTATTTT. This sequence joins TRBV6-1 and TRBJ2-3; D is ambiguous. V shed 5 bases and J shed 6 bases, with 9 bases lying between them. This CDR3 contains 12 residues. Per the germline V gene, CDR1 is MNHNS and CDR2 is SASEGT.

The chain carries TRBV12-3 or TRBV12-4 and TRBJ2-6, with unresolved D. The CDR3 totals 14 residues. Trimming removed 3 bases from V and 4 bases from J, with 7 bases in between. The CDR3 DNA is TGTGCCAGCAGTTTTCAATCCGGGGCCAACGTCCTGACTTTC. Its translation: CASSFQSGANVLTF.

The chain combines TRBV5-1 with TRBJ2-1, with 10 bases lining up with TRBD2. Germline assignment: CDR1 SGHRS and CDR2 YFSETQ. Trimming removed 0 bases from V and 7 bases from J; junction bases left unmatched: 4. The CDR3 is 15 residues long. The CDR3 reads CASSLVSGGPNEQFF. CDR3 nucleotide sequence: TGCGCCAGCAGCTTGGTTAGCGGGGGGCCAAATGAGCAGTTCTTC.

In this sample, this clonotype turned up once. Here the CDR3 reads CASTLMLSNQPQHF. In nucleotides, the CDR3 is TGTGCCAGCACCCTAATGCTTAGCAATCAGCCCCAGCATTTT. The genes are TRBV6-6 and TRBJ1-5; D gene uncertain. CDR1 is MNHNY, CDR2 SVGAGI, per germline (reference sequence). The CDR3 is 14 amino acids. Trimming took 7 bases from V and 0 from J, leaving 10 bases between them.

This clonotype was detected only a few times. The rearrangement links TRBV4-1 to TRBJ2-7; 8 bases are shared with TRBD2. The junction had 9 bases not matched to a gene; V was cut back by 4 bases and J by 4 bases. Germline-derived CDR1 and CDR2 are MGHRA and YSYEKL. This CDR3 spans 15 amino acids. CDR3 region: CASSLRGGILYEQYF. The CDR3 nucleotides are TGCGCCAGCAGCCTTCGGGGGGGCATTTTGTACGAGCAGTACTTC.

The genes are TRBV2 and TRBJ2-1, with TRBD2 identical over 9 bases. The trim removed 8 bases at V and 7 bases at J, leaving 9 bases unmatched. Germline V gene data show CDR1 as SNHLY and CDR2 as FYNNEI. The CDR3 contains 14 residues. CDR3 loop: CASGVAGGPNEQFF. Here the CDR3 DNA reads TGTGCCAGCGGGGTGGCGGGGGGGCCGAATGAGCAGTTCTTC.

This clonotype was seen once. The chain combines TRBV6-2 or TRBV6-3 with TRBJ2-5; D tentatively reads TRBD1 or TRBD2 (5 bases each). CDR1 MNHEY and CDR2 SVGEGT come from the germline V gene. This CDR3 has 13 residues. V was pared by 7 bases and J by 5 bases, with 14 bases between. CDR3: CASTPGGLETQYF. The DNA of the CDR3 is TGTGCCAGCACTCCTGGGGGATTGGAGACCCAGTACTTC.

The chain is built from TRBV20-1 and TRBJ2-7, with D possibly matching TRBD1 (5 bases). The ends were cut back, 3 bases at V and 7 bases at J, with 22 bases in the middle. The CDR3 is 15 residues long. CDR1 and CDR2 from the germline V gene are DFQATT and SNEGSKA (reference sequence). CDR3 sequence reads: CSARGRVGRVGEQYV. The CDR3 nucleotides are TGCAGTGCTAGGGGAAGAGTAGGCAGGGTGGGAGAGCAGTACGTC.

The genes are TRBV6-5 and TRBJ2-3, with D perhaps TRBD1 (6 bases). In germline, CDR1 is MNHEY, CDR2 SVGAGI. This CDR3 comprises 12 residues. The V end lost 6 bases, the J end lost 3 bases, and 7 bases lay between the germline ends. CDR3 region: CASRQGTDTQYF. The CDR3 coding sequence is TGTGCCAGCAGACAGGGAACAGATACGCAGTATTTT.

A few counts support this clonotype. V usage is TRBV25-1 and J usage is TRBJ2-7; the D gene is possibly TRBD2 (7 bases). Germline CDR1 is MGHDK and CDR2 is SYGVNS. The V and J ends lost 7 bases and 6 bases respectively, with 16 bases between them. The CDR3 contains 13 residues. CDR3 DNA sequence: TGTGCCAGCACTGAGGGGGGGAGGAGCGAGCAGTACTTC. This codes for CASTEGGRSEQYF.

The gene calls are TRBV29-1 and TRBJ1-1; TRBD1 might be the D (6 bases). With 3 bases removed from V and 0 bases from J, the gap between germline ends came to 14 bases. This CDR3 comprises 15 residues. Germline V gene lookup returns CDR1 SQVTM and CDR2 ANQGSEA. The CDR3 nucleotides read TGCAGCGTTGATCGCAGGGGATTCATGAACACTGAAGCTTTCTTT. Its protein product is CSVDRRGFMNTEAFF.

This clonotype was seen a handful of times. The J gene is TRBJ2-3, the V gene TRBV11-1, with a weak D call TRBD2 (5 bases). CDR1 is SGHAT, CDR2 FQDESV, per germline (reference sequence). Trimming took 2 bases from V and 1 from J, leaving 7 bases between them. The CDR3 totals 14 residues. CDR3 region: CASSLHGGTDTQYF. DNA for the CDR3: TGTGCCAGCAGCTTACACGGGGGCACAGATACGCAGTATTTT.

This clonotype came up a few times. V gene TRBV12-3 or TRBV12-4 combines with J gene TRBJ1-5; TRBD1 might be the D (5 bases). The CDR3 consists of 15 residues. Trimming took 0 bases from V and 4 from J, leaving 10 bases between them. The DNA of the CDR3 is TGTGCCAGCAGTTTAGCGCGGGCAGGGAATCAGCCCCAGCATTTT. Amino acids: CASSLARAGNQPQHF.

This clonotype has just a few counts. The chain recombines TRBV5-6 with TRBJ2-5; D tentatively reads TRBD1 or TRBD2 (5 bases each). CDR1 is SGHDT, CDR2 YYEEEE, per germline. Trimming pared 5 bases from V and 2 bases from J, leaving 16 bases between. There are 15 residues in the CDR3. This chain's CDR3 is CASSPRWGRQETQYF. The CDR3 region has the DNA TGTGCCAGCAGTCCTCGGTGGGGGAGACAAGAGACCCAGTACTTC.

This chain uses TRBV9 with TRBJ2-5; D possibly corresponds to TRBD2 (6 bases). The CDR3 spans 17 residues. CDR1 and CDR2 (germline): SGDLS, YYNGEE. V was clipped by 3 bases and J by 1 base, with 19 bases between them. CDR3 region: CASSGGGTSRTQETQYF. CDR3 nucleotide sequence: TGTGCCAGCAGCGGGGGAGGAACAAGTAGAACCCAAGAGACCCAGTACTTC.

The rearrangement uses TRBV6-6 and TRBJ2-7; D is perhaps TRBD1 (6 bases). This CDR3 spans 18 amino acids. Germline V gives CDR1 MNHNY, CDR2 SVGAGI (reference sequence). With 9 bases removed from V and 2 bases from J, the gap between germline ends came to 29 bases. CDR3 in DNA: TGTGCCAGTTCAACCAGGACAGCCACTTACTCACTTACCTACGAGCAGTACTTC. Translation gives CASSTRTATYSLTYEQYF.

This clonotype was detected only a few times. This chain uses TRBV20-1 with TRBJ2-3, with D possibly matching TRBD2 (5 bases). Trimming shortened V by 0 bases and J by 1 base, and 11 bases separated the two germline ends. Germline CDR1 and CDR2: DFQATT and SNEGSKA (reference sequence). The CDR3 length is 15 residues. The CDR3: CSARDRRAGTDTQYF. CDR3 nucleotide sequence: TGCAGTGCTAGAGATCGGCGGGCGGGCACAGATACGCAGTATTTT.

The rearrangement joins TRBV6-5 to TRBJ1-1; TRBD1 agrees at 9 bases. The V and J ends lost 5 bases and 5 bases, in that order; junction bases with no gene match: 6. Germline V gene data show CDR1 as MNHEY and CDR2 as SVGAGI. This CDR3 comprises 14 residues. CDR3 region: CASSHQGTGTEAFF. The CDR3 bases are TGTGCCAGCAGTCACCAAGGGACAGGGACTGAAGCTTTCTTT.

The chain combines TRBV9 with TRBJ2-5; D remains unclear. This CDR3 is built from 13 residues. The germline V gene has CDR1 SGDLS and CDR2 YYNGEE. V was pared by 0 bases and J by 4 bases, with 7 bases between. CDR3 amino acids: CASSVVPSETQYF. The CDR3 bases are TGTGCCAGCAGCGTAGTCCCCTCAGAGACCCAGTACTTC.

In this sample, this clonotype turned up many times. V and J are TRBV7-6 and TRBJ1-5; D remains unclear. The germline CDR1 and CDR2 sequences are SGHVS and FNYEAQ. With 1 base removed from V and 6 bases from J, the gap between germline ends came to 7 bases. This CDR3 spans 13 amino acids. The chain's CDR3 is CASSLGAGQPQHF. For the CDR3, the DNA is TGTGCCAGCAGCTTAGGTGCGGGTCAGCCCCAGCATTTT.

This clonotype has just a few counts. The gene calls are TRBV20-1 and TRBJ2-5, with D possibly being TRBD2 (5 bases). Germline V gene data show CDR1 as DFQATT and CDR2 as SNEGSKA (reference sequence). The germline V and J ends were trimmed by 3 bases and 2 bases, with 10 bases remaining between them. The CDR3 is made up of 13 amino acids. Written as DNA, the CDR3 is TGCAGTGCTAGTCCCAGCGGACAAGAGACCCAGTACTTC. Translated: CSASPSGQETQYF.

This clonotype has more than one count but fewer than ten. The chain couples TRBV12-3 or TRBV12-4 to TRBJ2-1, with TRBD2 as a possible D gene (5 bases). Trimming pared 7 bases from V and 1 base from J, leaving 8 bases between. This CDR3 is built from 13 residues. The CDR3 sequence: CASTRDSYNEQFF. DNA for the CDR3: TGTGCCAGCACCCGGGATTCCTACAATGAGCAGTTCTTC.

The chain couples TRBV2 to TRBJ1-6; no clear D gene. Germline CDR1 and CDR2: SNHLY and FYNNEI. V dropped 5 bases and J dropped 0 bases, with 14 bases sitting between them. The CDR3 runs to 17 residues. CDR3 loop: CASSWKTGSSYNSPLHF. The CDR3 nucleotides read TGTGCCAGCAGTTGGAAGACGGGGAGCTCCTATAATTCACCCCTCCACTTT.

The chain is built from TRBV4-2 and TRBJ1-3; the D is unclear. The CDR3 totals 13 residues. The V end lost 0 bases, the J end lost 4 bases, and 4 bases lay between the germline ends. Per germline, CDR1 LGHNA and CDR2 YNFKEQ. Here the CDR3 DNA reads TGTGCCAGCAGCCAAGAGAGGGGAAACACCATATATTTT. It is translated as CASSQERGNTIYF.

This clonotype was observed at least ten times. The chain is built from TRBV19 and TRBJ1-1; 7 nucleotides agree with TRBD1. There are 15 residues in the CDR3. V lost 7 bases to trimming and J lost 1 base; unmatched junction nucleotides: 9. CDR1 is LNHDA and CDR2 is SQIVND in the germline V gene (reference sequence). The CDR3 spells CASNSRDRGNTEAFF. As DNA, the CDR3 is TGTGCCAGTAACTCGCGGGACAGAGGGAACACTGAAGCTTTCTTT. The full variable domain, rest sourced from reference TRBV19 and TRBJ1-1, is DGGITQSPKYLFRKEGQNVTLSCEQNLNHDAMYWYRQDPGQGLRLIYYSQIVNDFQKGDIAEGYSVSREKKESFPLTVTSAQKNPTAFYLCASNSRDRGNTEAFFGQGTRLTVV.